This TCR beta chain was found in a study of shared clonotypes between healthy human individuals (TCRdb year 2020). For context, the study as a whole: The cohort comprised two women and a few men aged 18 to 49 years. For each donor, CD4 naive and CD4 memory were each run on three plates, CD8 naive on two plates, and CD8 memory on one plate. The study deeply sequenced blood TCR repertoires of five healthy adults to estimate repertoire size and the extent of clonotype sharing between individuals. To increase sequencing depth and limit assay-specific biases, different laboratories used diverse techniques to prepare libraries and sequence TCR repertoires. Leukapheresis yielded between about 0.8 and 8.9 billion PBMCs per donor.

Points on this clone: Its antigen is still unknown. No per-base quality is available; no much larger clone lies one base away.

Healthy HIV-negative adults with no recently reported acute infections or vaccinations were included as donors. All donors were Caucasian adults living in Nashville, Tennessee, USA. Magnetic negative selection was used to enrich CD4+ T cells, after which naive cells were positively selected on CD45RA and the negative fraction became the memory subset. Blood was collected by leukapheresis, and PBMCs were isolated by Ficoll-Histopaque density gradient centrifugation and then cryopreserved in liquid nitrogen vapor phase. Analytical flow cytometry was used to check the purity and quantity of each magnetically sorted T cell population. From each sorted fraction, genomic DNA was isolated and quantified by UV absorbance on a Nanodrop 2000c. The paper as a whole reports these results and caveats: Across a handful of donors, about 4.5% of naive CD4, approximately 3.6% of naive CD8, roughly 2.3% of memory CD4, and approximately 0.4% of memory CD8 clonotypes were shared. Pairwise subsampling led to the expectation that sequencing depth would affect the degree of clonotype sharing among donors. Because the study included a small number of donors, the genetic and exposure-history diversity represented was limited. Compared with non-shared clonotypes, the clonotypes found in all four sorted-subset donors had higher generation probabilities. Sampling was limited to blood, and TCR repertoires in tissue likely differ from TCR repertoires in blood. Incomplete sequencing was indicated by rarefaction of sorted-subset datasets, despite the large sequencing depth. Estimated clonotype richness was generally larger for naive than for memory subsets.

TCR CDR3 regions were amplified from genomic DNA by multiplex PCR using the deep immunoSEQ assay. Extracted genomic DNA from each cell subset was distributed evenly across all wells of several immunoSEQ 96-well plates, and each plate was treated as a replicate. For sorted subsets, about 210 ng of genomic DNA, equivalent to roughly 33,000 T cell genomes, went into each replicate PCR. Purified libraries were measured with a Qubit 3.0 fluorometer, size-checked on a Bioanalyzer 2100, and measured again with the KAPA Library Quantification kit. Every immunoSEQ 96-well plate was sequenced on a dedicated single-read 150-cycle Illumina NextSeq 550 flow cell. The authors' analysis ran thus. Because the immunoSEQ output held only junctional sequences and lacked quality scores, the filtering could not match the filtering applied to full-length reads. To assign V/J genes and CDR3, sequences were annotated using PyIR, a Python wrapper for IgBLAST v1.9, with IMGT germline references. Reads were filtered out if the reads had weak V/J assignments (E-value above 1e-6), no CDR3, stop codons, out-of-frame junctions, or ambiguous translated residues. V3J clonotypes were defined by identical inferred V gene, J gene, and CDR3 amino acid sequence. Percentage overlap between repertoires was computed as shared unique clonotypes divided by the size of the smaller repertoire. Richness of each repertoire was evaluated using RTK rarefaction, the Chao1 estimator, and Recon v2.1 estimates of unobserved clonotypes. OLGA was used to compute generation probabilities for all TCRbeta clonotypes that the gDNA method yielded from a handful of donors. TCRdb carries this immuneACCESS record with in-frame sequences only. Its versions omit some clonotypes, under half of them owing to an unresolved V gene in the studies checked, with the rest unexplained. Clone size and the V and J calls come from that table; the DNA yielded D and trimming. The sample data list millions of clones, and over 85% of these were observed just once. Clones ranked in the top ten supply about 0.39% of the sample.

The sample consisted of naive CD4+ T cells from PBMCs. The cell subset or site label for this specimen denotes: CD45RA+ positively selected. The TCR originated in a man aged 18 to 29 in good health. Some clones in this sample may be carry-over from other donors' samples.

The encoded CDR3 is CASSPQLVPGELFF. The DNA sequence is given as TGTGCCAGCAGCCCCCAACTAGTCCCCGGGGAGCTGTTTTTT. This sequence uses TRBV7-3 and TRBJ2-2; 5 matching bases give a weak D call of TRBD2. The CDR3 contains 14 residues, cysteine and phenylalanine counted. The DNA shown is the 42-base CDR3, in frame from base 1. V is cut by 5 bases and J by 6 bases, and the space between the germline ends is 13 bases. The germline V gene supplies CDR1 SGHTA and CDR2 FQGTGA.